The clone carrying this TCR beta chain came up a few times. TCRdb re-derived calls from the 5' RACE reads in MiXCR, one entry per CDR3 protein. The sample records 200,000 or so distinct CDR3 sequences, 6.7% being singletons. This sample is drawn from a study of T cells after yellow fever vaccination. The sample in question was CD4+ T cells sorted from PBMCs, obtained on the day of the yellow fever booster vaccination. The sequence derives from a young man who received the YFV17D yellow fever vaccine.

Written as DNA, the CDR3 is TGTGCCACCAGCAGAGTGTTGGGACAGGGGGGTTCTGGGGCCAACGTCCTGACTTTC. Protein product: CATSRVLGQGGSGANVLTF. The chain carries TRBV15 and TRBJ2-6; 11 bases are a match to TRBD1. This CDR3 has 19 residues. Germline V CDR1 and CDR2: LNHNV, YYDKDF (reference sequence). The V segment lost 1 base and the J segment 1 base; nucleotides outside the gene matches: 6.